Listed below are T cell receptor beta chains from one sample, sequenced in a study of human T cells and chemical hapten exposure. TCRdb ran MiXCR on the RACE reads and lists one entry per CDR3 protein. The sample includes fewer than 200,000 distinct CDR3 sequences, about 20% of them seen just once. This material consisted of whole blood, taken in connection with sensitization to the hapten diphenylcyclopropenone (DPC). These receptors all come from a woman aged 50 to 60 with alopecia areata. Some clones in this sample may be carry-over from other donors' samples. The CDR3 runs from the conserved cysteine through the conserved F or W. Each record gives: J gene, clone size, V gene, D gene, CDR3 protein, CDR3 DNA. D genes are given only for firm matches. A clone size is listed for some rows: how often the clone was seen (once, few, many), or a class if it is expanded.

TRBJ2-1,once,TRBV24-1,TRBD2,CAPRGGQAAYNEQFF,TGTGCCCCCCGCGGGGGGCAGGCAGCATACAATGAGCAGTTCTTC
TRBJ1-1,few,TRBV6-5,TRBD1,CASSYGTGDTEAFF,TGTGCCAGCAGTTACGGGACAGGGGATACTGAAGCTTTCTTT
TRBJ2-7,few,TRBV5-1,TRBD2,CASSPLGGRSYEQYF,TGCGCCAGCAGCCCTCTGGGCGGGAGGTCGTACGAGCAGTACTTC
TRBJ1-5,few,TRBV6-1,TRBD1,CASSAGQEQPQHF,TGTGCCAGCAGTGCGGGACAGGAGCAGCCCCAGCATTTT
TRBJ1-4,few,TRBV7-2,NA,CASSLIGAEKLFF,TGTGCCAGCAGCTTAATAGGGGCTGAAAAACTGTTTTTT
TRBJ2-1,few,TRBV3-1,NA,CASSQGTGFGNNEQFF,TGTGCCAGCAGCCAAGGTACAGGGTTCGGTAACAATGAGCAGTTCTTC
TRBJ2-5,NA,TRBV20-1,NA,CSAKPAGYQETQYF,TGCAGTGCTAAGCCCGCGGGGTACCAAGAGACCCAGTACTTC
TRBJ1-4,few,TRBV19,TRBD1,CASRAGGTNEKLFF,TGTGCCAGTCGCGCAGGGGGTACTAATGAAAAACTGTTTTTT
TRBJ2-1,NA,TRBV20-1,TRBD2,CSAETSGNYEQFF,TGCAGTGCCGAGACTAGCGGAAACTATGAGCAGTTCTTC
TRBJ2-7,NA,TRBV7-2,NA,CASSLRAGASYEQYF,TGTGCCAGCAGTTTACGTGCAGGGGCCTCCTACGAGCAGTACTTC
TRBJ1-4,NA,TRBV20-1,NA,CSASLDATNEKLFF,TGCAGTGCCAGCCTAGATGCAACTAATGAAAAACTGTTTTTT
TRBJ2-1,few,TRBV7-2,TRBD2,CASSLSSGSEQFF,TGTGCCAGCAGCTTATCTAGCGGGAGTGAGCAGTTCTTC
TRBJ2-7,few,TRBV10-3,NA,CAIKDASYEQYF,TGTGCCATCAAGGACGCTTCCTACGAGCAGTACTTC
TRBJ1-2,NA,TRBV5-6,TRBD1,CASSGAGTANYGYTF,TGTGCCAGCAGCGGAGCCGGGACAGCAAACTATGGCTACACCTTC
TRBJ2-6,NA,TRBV19,NA,CASSVGTGSSGANVLTF,TGTGCCAGTAGTGTGGGGACTGGGAGCTCTGGGGCCAACGTCCTGACTTTC
TRBJ2-3,many,TRBV7-2,NA,CASTQSLQGADTQYF,TGTGCCAGCACACAAAGCCTACAGGGCGCAGATACGCAGTATTTT
TRBJ2-1,few,TRBV27,TRBD2,CASSSTGTTWFF,TGTGCCAGCAGCTCAACCGGGACTACTTGGTTCTTC
TRBJ1-2,few,TRBV25-1,NA,CASSDWSSGYTF,TGTGCCAGCAGTGATTGGTCGTCGGGCTACACCTTC
TRBJ1-3,few,TRBV11-2,NA,CASSPAPRGSGNTIYF,TGTGCCAGCAGCCCAGCCCCCAGGGGCTCTGGAAACACCATATATTTT
TRBJ2-3,NA,TRBV13,NA,CASSRLLAPRSTDTQYF,TGTGCCAGCAGCCGATTGCTAGCCCCACGCAGCACAGATACGCAGTATTTT
TRBJ2-5,few,TRBV29-1,NA,CSVLTDTWETQYF,TGCAGCGTACTGACAGACACATGGGAGACCCAGTACTTC
TRBJ1-5,few,TRBV15,NA,CATSRKEHSNQPQHF,TGTGCCACCAGCAGGAAAGAGCACTCCAATCAGCCCCAGCATTTT
TRBJ1-1,NA,TRBV5-1,NA,CASSVSGDPNTEAFF,TGCGCCAGCAGCGTTTCAGGGGACCCGAACACTGAAGCTTTCTTT
TRBJ1-5,NA,TRBV19,NA,CASSMGLPNQPQHF,TGTGCCAGTAGTATGGGGCTTCCCAATCAGCCCCAGCATTTT
TRBJ1-4,NA,TRBV6-1,TRBD1,CASRRTGENEKLFF,TGTGCCAGCAGGCGGACAGGAGAGAATGAAAAACTGTTTTTT
TRBJ2-1,NA,TRBV29-1,NA,CSVLSASRPSYNEQFF,TGCAGCGTTCTGTCGGCTAGCCGACCCTCCTACAATGAGCAGTTCTTC
TRBJ2-7,NA,TRBV6-2/TRBV6-3,NA,CASSYSGPGPSYEQYF,TGTGCCAGCAGTTACTCAGGCCCCGGCCCCTCTTACGAGCAGTACTTC
TRBJ2-3,NA,TRBV6-6,NA,CASSYVDSTDTQYF,TGTGCCAGCAGTTACGTTGACAGCACAGATACGCAGTATTTT
TRBJ2-3,NA,TRBV9,NA,CASSSYDTDTQYF,TGTGCCAGCAGCTCTTACGACACAGATACGCAGTATTTT
TRBJ2-2,NA,TRBV3-1,TRBD2,CASSQFRPGLADTGELFF,TGTGCCAGCAGCCAGTTTAGACCGGGACTAGCAGACACCGGGGAGCTGTTTTTT
TRBJ2-4,NA,TRBV5-6,TRBD2,CASRPGLAGLGEKNIQYF,TGTGCCAGCAGGCCGGGACTAGCGGGATTGGGGGAAAAAAACATTCAGTACTTC
TRBJ2-1,few,TRBV29-1,NA,CSADAPPSYNEQFF,TGCAGCGCCGACGCCCCCCCCTCCTACAATGAGCAGTTCTTC
TRBJ2-3,few,TRBV29-1,NA,CSVVPPEGADTQYF,TGCAGCGTTGTACCCCCCGAGGGGGCAGATACGCAGTATTTT
TRBJ2-1,few,TRBV5-4,TRBD2,CASSQPGLAFYEQFF,TGTGCCAGCAGCCAGCCGGGACTAGCGTTCTATGAGCAGTTCTTC
TRBJ1-1,NA,TRBV7-9,NA,CASSSGPTNTEAFF,TGTGCCAGCAGTTCCGGACCGACGAACACTGAAGCTTTCTTT
TRBJ2-7,NA,TRBV5-1,TRBD2,CASSIRTSGVPYEQYF,TGCGCCAGCAGCATTAGGACTAGCGGAGTTCCCTACGAGCAGTACTTC
TRBJ1-5,NA,TRBV2,NA,CASSATRGTVNQPQHF,TGTGCCAGCAGCGCCACCAGGGGAACGGTCAATCAGCCCCAGCATTTT
TRBJ2-7,few,TRBV18,NA,CASSPPAPQLYEQYF,TGTGCCAGCTCACCTCCGGCCCCACAGCTTTACGAGCAGTACTTC
TRBJ2-7,many,TRBV30,TRBD1,CALTIRDRLTYEQYF,TGTGCCCTGACAATCCGGGACAGGCTCACCTACGAGCAGTACTTC
TRBJ1-6,NA,TRBV5-1,NA,CASSLEPLNSPLHF,TGCGCCAGCAGCTTGGAGCCCCTAAATTCACCCCTCCACTTT
TRBJ2-5,NA,TRBV11-2,NA,CASSAGQLIQETQYF,TGTGCCAGCAGCGCCGGACAGCTTATACAAGAGACCCAGTACTTC
TRBJ2-7,few,TRBV3-1,TRBD2,CASSQPGLAGVSYEQYF,TGTGCCAGCAGCCAACCCGGACTAGCGGGAGTATCCTACGAGCAGTACTTC